Presented here are 17 T cell receptor beta chains from one specimen sequenced in a study of monozygotic twins with inflammatory bowel disease. TCRdb re-called the 5' RACE reads and gives one entry per CDR3 protein, without DNA. The table for this sample gives some 100,000 distinct CDR3 sequences. Sequencing input: blood. These TCRs come from a human donor with ulcerative colitis or Crohn's disease, or a healthy co-twin of an affected twin (not recorded which).

J is TRBJ1-2 and V is TRBV29-1; the TRBD1 assignment by TCRdb is unverifiable without DNA. CDR1 and CDR2 (germline): SQVTM, ANQGSEA. CDR3 size: 22 residues. This chain's CDR3 is CSVEDWTEGNYGYTFGNYGYTF.

J is TRBJ1-1 and V is TRBV12-3 or TRBV12-4; TCRdb's D call, TRBD1, is unchecked because there is no DNA. The CDR3 consists of 15 residues. CDR3 amino acids: CASIERQGLNTEAFF.

The chain carries TRBV4-2 and TRBJ1-1; the D gene TCRdb calls, TRBD1, cannot be checked with no DNA. This CDR3 comprises 16 residues. CDR1 and CDR2 from the germline V gene are LGHNA and YNFKEQ. CDR3 loop: CASSQDWYRENTEAFF.

This chain joins TRBV15 and TRBJ2-7. Germline CDR1 LNHNV, CDR2 YYDKDF (reference sequence). This CDR3 comprises 15 residues. This CDR3 reads CATSRVFGNSYEQYF.

The chain uses TRBV7-9 and TRBJ1-2. Germline V CDR1 and CDR2: SEHNR, FQNEAQ (reference sequence). This CDR3 comprises 14 residues. CDR3: CASSLKISVDGYTF.

The gene calls are TRBV29-1 and TRBJ1-1; TCRdb selects TRBD1, and the lack of DNA leaves this call unchecked. The CDR3 runs 16 residues. Germline-derived CDR1 and CDR2 are SQVTM and ANQGSEA. The CDR3 is CSVYPSGAGWNTEAFF.

The gene calls are TRBV11-3 and TRBJ2-2; there is no DNA to check the TCRdb D call of TRBD2. Germline V CDR1 and CDR2: SGHNT, YENEEA. The CDR3 has 13 amino acids. The CDR3 sequence: CASSFGGPGELFF.

The chain recombines TRBV6-2 or TRBV6-3 with TRBJ1-1; TCRdb proposes TRBD1, but this gene call is untestable without DNA. The CDR3 has 16 amino acids. Germline V gene data show CDR1 as MNHEY and CDR2 as SVGEGT. CDR3 loop: CASSYIGGGMNTEAFF.

The J gene is TRBJ2-2, the V gene TRBV20-1; there is no DNA to check the TCRdb D call of TRBD2. The CDR3 extends over 17 amino acids. CDR1 DFQATT and CDR2 SNEGSKA come from the germline V gene (reference sequence). The CDR3 spells CSARDTRGGRRTGELFF.

CDR3 in amino acids: CASSLEASGQETQYF. V gene TRBV5-1 combines with J gene TRBJ2-5; TCRdb's D call of TRBD2 is untestable without DNA. Per germline, CDR1 SGHRS and CDR2 YFSETQ. The CDR3 length is 15 residues.

The chain combines TRBV25-1 with TRBJ2-7; checking the TCRdb D call of TRBD1 is not possible without DNA. Per the germline V gene, CDR1 is MGHDK and CDR2 is SYGVNS. CDR3 size: 13 residues. The CDR3 protein is CASSVGQSYEQYF.

The V and J genes are TRBV19 and TRBJ1-6. Germline V gene lookup returns CDR1 LNHDA and CDR2 SQIVND (reference sequence). The CDR3 sequence is 15 residues long. CDR3 protein: CASSGQPGGNSPLHF.

V usage is TRBV11-2 and J usage is TRBJ1-2; TCRdb's assignment of TRBD1 cannot be checked, as there is no DNA. Germline V gene data show CDR1 as SGHAT and CDR2 as FQNNGV. The CDR3 sequence is 16 residues long. The CDR3 spells CASRSPGQGGDYGYTF.

The chain has TRBV12-3 or TRBV12-4 and TRBJ1-2. The CDR3 covers 12 residues. CDR3 loop: CASSSTNYGYTF.

The chain employs TRBV11-2 and TRBJ2-1; TCRdb's assignment of TRBD1 cannot be checked, as there is no DNA. This CDR3 comprises 17 residues. Germline CDR1 and CDR2: SGHAT and FQNNGV. CDR3 region: CASSLIPGQGIYNEQFF.

The rearrangement uses TRBV5-1 and TRBJ1-6; TCRdb calls TRBD1, which cannot be checked without DNA. The CDR3 has 17 residues. Germline loops: CDR1 SGHRS, CDR2 YFSETQ. The CDR3 loop is CASSLRSGQSYNSPLHF.

The rearrangement links TRBV5-1 to TRBJ1-1; the D gene TCRdb calls, TRBD1, cannot be checked with no DNA. The CDR3 consists of 15 residues. The germline CDR1 and CDR2 sequences are SGHRS and YFSETQ. The CDR3 here is CASSLGEGQNTEAFF.